This T cell receptor (beta chain) was observed in a study of neurological immune-mediated disorders. Germline V CDR1 and CDR2: DFQATT, SNEGSKA (reference sequence). J gave up 6 bases and V 6 bases, and 4 bases lay outside the gene matches. The CDR3 totals 11 residues. cDNA synthesis was performed by 5'RACE with 10-nucleotide random UMIs. TCRdb processed the 5' RACE reads anew with MiXCR; each CDR3 protein has one entry. The profile shows roughly 74,000 distinct CDR3 sequences, around 5% of them singletons. This clonotype showed up many times. The antigen remains undetermined. Findings and limits, study-wide: HTLV-1-associated myelopathy ranked highest for TCR clonal expansion and multiple sclerosis lowest, beneath healthy controls. No CDR3 amino acid sequences were shared by expanded clones across subjects, suggesting private repertoires in all groups.

The chain uses TRBV20-1 and TRBJ1-2, with 7 bases lining up with TRBD1. The receptor was isolated from a man aged 18 to 30 with multiple sclerosis. Specimen: PBMCs. This CDR3 reads CSAHRGHGYTF. CDR3 DNA sequence: TGCAGTGCCCACAGGGGCCATGGCTACACCTTC.